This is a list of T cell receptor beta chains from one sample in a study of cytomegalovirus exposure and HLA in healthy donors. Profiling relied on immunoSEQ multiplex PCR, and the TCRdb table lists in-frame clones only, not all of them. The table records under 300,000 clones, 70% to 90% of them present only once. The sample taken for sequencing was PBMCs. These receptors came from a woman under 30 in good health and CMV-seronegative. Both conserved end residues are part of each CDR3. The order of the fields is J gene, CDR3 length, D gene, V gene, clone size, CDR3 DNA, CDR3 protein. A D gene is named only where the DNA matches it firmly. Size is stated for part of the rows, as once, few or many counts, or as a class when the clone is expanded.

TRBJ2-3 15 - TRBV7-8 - TGTGCCAGCAGCTCCCCAGCGGGTACCTCAGATACGCAGTATTTT CASSSPAGTSDTQYF
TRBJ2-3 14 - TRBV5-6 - TGTGCCAGCAGCAGGGGGACCATCACAGATACGCAGTATTTT CASSRGTITDTQYF
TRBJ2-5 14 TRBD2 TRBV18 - TGTGCCAGCTCACCCGGGACTACTCAAGAGACCCAGTACTTC CASSPGTTQETQYF
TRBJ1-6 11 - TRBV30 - TGTGCCTGGAGTGTGGGGAGAACCCTCCACTTT CAWSVGRTLHF
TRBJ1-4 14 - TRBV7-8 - TGCGCCAGCAGCTTAGCGGGATCGGGGGAAAAACTGTTTTTT CASSLAGSGEKLFF
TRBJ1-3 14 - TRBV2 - TGTGCCAGCAACCAACTGAGCTCTGGAAACACCATATATTTT CASNQLSSGNTIYF
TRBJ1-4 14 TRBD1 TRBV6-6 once TGTGCCAGCAGTCCGACAGGGCCTAATGAAAAACTGTTTTTT CASSPTGPNEKLFF
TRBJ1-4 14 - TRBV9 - TGTGCCAGCGGAAGCGGGGTGGGGGGAGAAAAACTGTTTTTT CASGSGVGGEKLFF
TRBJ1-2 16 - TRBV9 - TGTGCCAGCAGCGTACAGTGGGACAACCGACTGGATGGCTACACCTTC CASSVQWDNRLDGYTF
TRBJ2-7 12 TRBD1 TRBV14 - TGTGCCAGCAGCTGGACAGGAAACGAGCAGTACTTC CASSWTGNEQYF
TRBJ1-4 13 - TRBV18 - TGTGCCAGCTCGAGGGGGACCGATGAAAAACTGTTTTTT CASSRGTDEKLFF
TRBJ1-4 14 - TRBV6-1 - TGTGCCAGCAGTGAAGCGGCAGGGGATGAAAAACTGTTTTTT CASSEAAGDEKLFF
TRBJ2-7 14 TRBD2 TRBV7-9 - TGTGCCAGCACCCGAGCGGGAGGGCCCCGCGAGCAGTACTTC CASTRAGGPREQYF
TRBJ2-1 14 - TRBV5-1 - TGCGCCAGCAGCGAACTAGAATCCTACAATGAGCAGTTCTTC CASSELESYNEQFF
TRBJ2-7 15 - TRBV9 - TGTGCCAGCAGCTACGATACTAGCCCCACCTACGAGCAGTACTTC CASSYDTSPTYEQYF
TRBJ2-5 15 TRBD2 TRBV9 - TGTGCCAGCAGCGTAGGCGGGGGGTACCAAGAGACCCAGTACTTC CASSVGGGYQETQYF
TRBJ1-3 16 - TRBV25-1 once TGTGCCAGCAGTGAATACGGGGTTGGCTCTGGAAACACCATATATTTT CASSEYGVGSGNTIYF
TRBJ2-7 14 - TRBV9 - TGTGCCAGCAGCGTAGACCCTACTCCCTACGAGCAGTACTTC CASSVDPTPYEQYF
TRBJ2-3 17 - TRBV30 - TGTGCCTGGGATCGGCGGGTTACCCCCACTAGCACAGATACGCAGTATTTT CAWDRRVTPTSTDTQYF
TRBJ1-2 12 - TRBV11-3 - TGTGCCAGCAGCCAATCGATCCGGGGCTACACCTTC CASSQSIRGYTF
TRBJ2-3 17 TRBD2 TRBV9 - TGTGCCAGCAGCCCCCGGACTAGCGGGGGGATTGAAGATACGCAGTATTTT CASSPRTSGGIEDTQYF
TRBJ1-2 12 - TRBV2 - TGTGCCAGCAGTTCACAGGGAGTTGGCTACACCTTC CASSSQGVGYTF
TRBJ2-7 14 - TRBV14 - TGTGCCAGCAGCCAAGAACAGGGATCCTACGAGCAGTACTTC CASSQEQGSYEQYF
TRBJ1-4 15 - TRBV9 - TGTGCCAGCAGCGTAGTAGGCAGCGTTAATGAAAAACTGTTTTTT CASSVVGSVNEKLFF
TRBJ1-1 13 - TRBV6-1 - TGTGCCAGCAGTGAAGTGAGGGCTGGTGAAGCTTTCTTT CASSEVRAGEAFF
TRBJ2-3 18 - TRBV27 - TGTGCCAGCAGTCCTCTTAGGCAGGGGCTAGGTTTGACAGATACGCAGTATTTT CASSPLRQGLGLTDTQYF
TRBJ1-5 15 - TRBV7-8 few TGTGCCAGCAGCAGGACAGTCTTGGGCAATCAGCCCCAGCATTTT CASSRTVLGNQPQHF
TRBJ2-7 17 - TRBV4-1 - TGCGCCAGCAGCCAAGACCCGAGAAGAGCGGAATCCTACGAGCAGTACTTC CASSQDPRRAESYEQYF
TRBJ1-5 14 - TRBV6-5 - TGTGCCAGCAGTTACTCGGCTAGCAATCAGCCCCAGCATTTT CASSYSASNQPQHF
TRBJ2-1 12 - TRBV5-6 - TGTGCCAGCAGCTCCCATTTCGGGGAGCAGTTCTTC CASSSHFGEQFF
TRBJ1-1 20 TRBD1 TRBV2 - TGTGCCAGCAGACACTCAAAAAACCCCGGGACAGGTACTATGAACACTGAAGCTTTCTTT CASRHSKNPGTGTMNTEAFF
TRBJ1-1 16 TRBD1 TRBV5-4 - TGTGCCAGCAGCTTGAGGGGGAGCAGGGGGCCCACTGAAGCTTTCTTT CASSLRGSRGPTEAFF
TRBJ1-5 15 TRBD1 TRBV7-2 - TGTGCCAGCAGCTTAGTTAGCGACAGGGATCAGCCCCAGCATTTT CASSLVSDRDQPQHF
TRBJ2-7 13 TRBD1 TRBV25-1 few TGTGCCAGCACCTTCCAGGGGGCGAGGGAGCAGTACTTC CASTFQGAREQYF
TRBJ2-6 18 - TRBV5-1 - TGCGCCAGCACCTCCCCACACGGAGAACTCTCTGGGGCCAACGTCCTGACTTTC CASTSPHGELSGANVLTF
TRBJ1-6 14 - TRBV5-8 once TGTGCCAGCAGCTTGACAGGGAATGGTTCACCCCTCCACTTT CASSLTGNGSPLHF
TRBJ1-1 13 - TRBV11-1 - TGTGCCAGCAGCTTAGAGAGGAACACTGAAGCTTTCTTT CASSLERNTEAFF
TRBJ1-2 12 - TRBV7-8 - TGTGCCAGCAGCCTCGACAGCTATGGCTACACCTTC CASSLDSYGYTF
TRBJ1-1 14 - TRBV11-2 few TGTGCCAGCAGCTTAACGGCGGCTTACACTGAAGCTTTCTTT CASSLTAAYTEAFF
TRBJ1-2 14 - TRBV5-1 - TGCGCCAGCAGCTTGATCCCGGAGGACTATGGCTACACCTTC CASSLIPEDYGYTF
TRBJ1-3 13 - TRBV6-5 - TGTGCCAGCAGTATACAGGGAGGAAACACCATATATTTT CASSIQGGNTIYF
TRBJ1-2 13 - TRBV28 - TGTGCCAGCAGCCCCGGACAGACCGGCGGCTACACCTTC CASSPGQTGGYTF
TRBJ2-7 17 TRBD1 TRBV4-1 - TGCGCCAGCAGCCAATACGTCAGGACAGGGGAGGTACACGAGCAGTACTTC CASSQYVRTGEVHEQYF
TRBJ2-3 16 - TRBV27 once TGTGCCAGCAGTTTAGAGCCACTCCCGGGCACAGATACGCAGTATTTT CASSLEPLPGTDTQYF
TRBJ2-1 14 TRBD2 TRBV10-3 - TGTGCCATCACCGGTGCGGGGGGCTACAATGAGCAGTTCTTC CAITGAGGYNEQFF
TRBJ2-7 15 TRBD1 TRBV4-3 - TGCGCCAGCAGCCAAGATCGGGACAGCCCCTACGAGCAGTACTTC CASSQDRDSPYEQYF
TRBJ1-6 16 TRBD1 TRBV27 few TGTGCCAGTCGGGTCTCATCGACAGGGCTGAGTTCACCCCTCCACTTT CASRVSSTGLSSPLHF
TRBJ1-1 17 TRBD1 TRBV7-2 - TGTGCCAGCAGCTTAGTGGGTACAGGGGTGTCGAACACTGAAGCTTTCTTT CASSLVGTGVSNTEAFF
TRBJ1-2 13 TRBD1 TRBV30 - TGTGCCTGGAGTCCAAAACAGGGGTATGGCTACACCTTC CAWSPKQGYGYTF